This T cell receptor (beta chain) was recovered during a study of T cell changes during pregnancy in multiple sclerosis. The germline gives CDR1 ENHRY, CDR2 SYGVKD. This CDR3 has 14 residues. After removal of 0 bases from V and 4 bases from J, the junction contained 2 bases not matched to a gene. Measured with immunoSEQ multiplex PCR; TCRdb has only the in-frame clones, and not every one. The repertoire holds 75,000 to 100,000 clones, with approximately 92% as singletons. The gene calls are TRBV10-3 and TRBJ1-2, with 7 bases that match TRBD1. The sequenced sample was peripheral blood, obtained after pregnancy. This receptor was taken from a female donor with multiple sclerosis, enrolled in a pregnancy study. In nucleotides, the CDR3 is TGTGCCATCAGTGAGTCGACAGGGACCTATGGCTACACCTTC. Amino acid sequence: CAISESTGTYGYTF.